The following is a T cell receptor beta chain sequence with its context. Its specificity is unknown. V dropped 2 bases and J dropped 1 base, with 17 bases sitting between them. The CDR3 is made up of 17 amino acids. CDR1 and CDR2 (germline): SGHDN, FVKESK. Only in-frame clones appear in the TCRdb table, and some are missing; sequencing was by immunoSEQ multiplex PCR. The table records about 15,000 clones, less than 90% of them present only once. This sample was included in a study of high-grade serous ovarian cancer treatment subgroups. General observations from the study: Tumors within one patient showed repertoire similarity of 0.11 to 0.79. Bulk tumor TCR sequencing gave no spatial information. CDR1 and CDR2 were left unanalyzed; analyses focused on CDR3. Higher neoantigen levels went with greater TCR clonal relatedness.

The tumor samples were collected prior to definitive surgery or chemotherapy. The sequencing input was tumor tissue. This TCR was recovered from a human donor with high-grade serous ovarian cancer. The chain carries TRBV14 and TRBJ2-5; D is unresolved. In DNA form, the CDR3 reads TGTGCCAGCAGCCAATCCTTCGAGGATCTAATCCAAGAGACCCAGTACTTC. Its protein product is CASSQSFEDLIQETQYF.